The 19 T cell receptor beta chains below were found in one sample sequenced in a study of blood T cell repertoires in COVID-19. The repertoire was sequenced with immunoSEQ multiplex PCR; TCRdb's copy has only in-frame clones and lacks some. The sample yields tens of thousands of clones, around four fifths seen once. The source material was peripheral blood. The receptor set was obtained from a human donor in a cohort sampled during active COVID-19.

This chain uses TRBV19 with TRBJ1-5, with a possible D match to TRBD1 (6 bases). The V gene lost 6 bases and the J gene lost 1 base, with 10 bases spanning the gap. CDR1 and CDR2 from the germline V gene are LNHDA and SQIVND (reference sequence). This CDR3 has 14 residues. The CDR3 is CASRVQGSNQPQHF. CDR3 nucleotides: TGTGCCAGTAGAGTCCAGGGGAGCAATCAGCCCCAGCATTTT.

The chain has TRBV5-1 and TRBJ1-1; the D is unclear. V dropped 4 bases and J dropped 0 bases, with 16 bases sitting between them. Germline-derived CDR1 and CDR2 are SGHRS and YFSETQ. CDR3 length equals 16 residues. The chain's CDR3 is CASSPVLSYLNTEAFF. CDR3 nucleotide sequence: TGCGCCAGCAGCCCCGTCCTTAGTTACCTGAACACTGAAGCTTTCTTT.

The rearrangement uses TRBV29-1 and TRBJ1-3, with 7 bases that match TRBD1. There are 14 residues in the CDR3. Looked up from germline, CDR1 is SQVTM and CDR2 is ANQGSEA. J lost 3 bases, V lost 4 bases, and 6 bases had no gene match. In nucleotides, the CDR3 is TGCAGCGTTGGGCAGGGGGGTAATGGAAACACCATATATTTT. This encodes CSVGQGGNGNTIYF.

This clone was picked up one time. The chain joins TRBV7-9 to TRBJ2-5; tentative D call: TRBD2 (6 bases). V was shortened by 1 base and J by 7 bases, with 16 bases between the two germline ends. Germline lookup yields CDR1 SEHNR and CDR2 FQNEAQ (reference sequence). The CDR3 sequence is 15 residues long. The CDR3 loop reads CASSLDVAGTGTQYF. The CDR3 nucleotides are TGTGCCAGCAGCTTAGACGTGGCGGGAACGGGGACCCAGTACTTC.

The chain is built from TRBV10-2 and TRBJ2-7, with 9 bases fitting TRBD1. Looked up from germline, CDR1 is WSHSY and CDR2 is SAAADI. The V segment lost 4 bases and the J segment 5 bases; nucleotides outside the gene matches: 6. CDR3 length: 14 amino acids. Written as DNA, the CDR3 is TGCGCCAGCAGTGTGGGGACAGGGCGGAACGAGCAGTACTTC. Translation gives CASSVGTGRNEQYF.

The gene calls are TRBV7-9 and TRBJ1-5; 7 positions match TRBD1. V lost 1 base to trimming and J lost 3 bases; unmatched junction nucleotides: 3. CDR1 SEHNR and CDR2 FQNEAQ come from the germline V gene (reference sequence). The CDR3 is made up of 15 amino acids. CDR3 loop: CASSLGRGPNQPQHF. The CDR3 DNA is TGTGCCAGCAGCTTAGGGAGGGGGCCCAATCAGCCCCAGCATTTT.

V usage is TRBV11-2 and J usage is TRBJ2-7, with TRBD1 identical over 8 bases. The CDR3 sequence is 15 residues long. Per the germline V gene, CDR1 is SGHAT and CDR2 is FQNNGV. V lost 1 base to trimming and J lost 0 bases; unmatched junction nucleotides: 2. CDR3 sequence: CASSLGQGLSYEQYF. In nucleotides, the CDR3 is TGTGCCAGCAGCTTAGGACAGGGGCTCTCCTACGAGCAGTACTTC.

The chain recombines TRBV11-2 with TRBJ2-3; possible D gene TRBD2, 5 bases. V was trimmed by 5 bases and J by 0 bases, leaving 9 bases between them. Germline V gene sequence: CDR1 SGHAT, CDR2 FQNNGV. The CDR3 contains 14 residues. CDR3 in DNA: TGTGCCAGCAGCCCCGGACTTAGCACAGATACGCAGTATTTT. This codes for CASSPGLSTDTQYF.

This clone was counted only a few times. The chain combines TRBV3-1 (or the pseudogene TRBV3-2) with TRBJ2-2, with 7 bases lining up with TRBD1. The germline V gene encodes CDR1 LGHDT and CDR2 YNNKEL (reference sequence). V gave up 6 bases and J gave up 5 bases; unmatched junction bases: 6. The CDR3 totals 14 residues. This chain's CDR3 is CASSPQGVTGELFF. The CDR3 nucleotides are TGTGCCAGCAGTCCCCAGGGGGTAACCGGGGAGCTGTTTTTT.

The genes are TRBV5-4 and TRBJ2-6; D is unresolved. CDR3 length equals 15 residues. Between the trimmed V and J ends, which lost 0 bases and 7 bases, there was a span of 11 bases. CDR1 SGHNT and CDR2 YYREEE come from the germline V gene (reference sequence). Written as DNA, the CDR3 is TGTGCCAGCAGCTTGGCCGGAGCAGCAGCCAACGTCCTGACTTTC. Protein sequence: CASSLAGAAANVLTF.

This clone was counted only a few times. The chain joins TRBV18 to TRBJ1-4; D is ambiguous. V was clipped by 1 base and J by 7 bases, with 13 bases between them. CDR1 KGHSH and CDR2 LQKENI come from the germline V gene. CDR3 length equals 15 residues. This CDR3 reads CASSPQWEESEKLFF. CDR3 bases: TGTGCCAGCTCACCACAGTGGGAGGAGAGTGAAAAACTGTTTTTT.

This chain joins TRBV29-1 and TRBJ2-7; maybe TRBD1 (6 bases). Germline CDR1 SQVTM, CDR2 ANQGSEA. The length of the CDR3 is 13 residues. Deletions cut 5 bases from V and 6 bases from J, with 17 bases between. The CDR3, as DNA: TGCAGCGTTTCACGACAGGCCTCCACCGAGCAGTACTTC. It translates to CSVSRQASTEQYF.

The chain carries TRBV20-1 and TRBJ2-7; D remains ambiguous. The ends were cut back, 5 bases at V and 6 bases at J, with 11 bases in the middle. The CDR3 is made up of 11 amino acids. The V gene's germline CDR1 is DFQATT and CDR2 SNEGSKA (reference sequence). CDR3 coding DNA: TGCAGTGCTGTTGCCACTGTCGAGCAGTACTTC. Its protein is CSAVATVEQYF.

The gene calls are TRBV11-1 and TRBJ2-5, with 11 bases fitting TRBD1. The CDR3 totals 15 residues. V lost 5 bases to trimming and J lost 5 bases; unmatched junction nucleotides: 7. Per germline, CDR1 SGHAT and CDR2 FQDESV (reference sequence). The CDR3 sequence is CASSGRTGGVETQYF. CDR3 bases: TGTGCCAGCAGCGGGCGGACAGGGGGCGTCGAGACCCAGTACTTC. The full variable domain, rest sourced from reference TRBV11-1 and TRBJ2-5, is EAEVAQSPRYKITEKSQAVAFWCDPISGHATLYWYRQILGQGPELLVQFQDESVVDDSQLPKDRFSAERLKGVDSTLKIQPAELGDSAMYLCASSGRTGGVETQYFGPGTRLLVL.

V and J are TRBV5-1 and TRBJ1-1; D not resolved. The CDR3 totals 13 residues. Looked up from germline, CDR1 is SGHRS and CDR2 is YFSETQ. Trimming shortened V by 4 bases and J by 6 bases, and 13 bases separated the two germline ends. CDR3 coding DNA: TGCGCCAGCAGCCGGTTGGTGAAGTCTGAAGCTTTCTTT. As protein: CASSRLVKSEAFF.

This rearrangement joins TRBV5-1 to TRBJ1-1; a weak D match, TRBD1 (6 bases). Trimming took 4 bases from V and 2 from J, leaving 15 bases between them. The CDR3 sequence is 15 residues long. The V gene's germline CDR1 is SGHRS and CDR2 YFSETQ. The CDR3: CASSTGSTGNTEAFF. The DNA for the CDR3 is TGCGCCAGCAGCACTGGATCGACAGGAAACACTGAAGCTTTCTTT.

This chain joins TRBV6-2 or TRBV6-3 and TRBJ2-1; D remains unclear. Germline V gene sequence: CDR1 MNHEY, CDR2 SVGEGT. The CDR3 has 12 residues. V was shortened by 5 bases and J by 4 bases, with 6 bases between the two germline ends. The CDR3 DNA reads TGTGCCAGCAGTCGAGTGTACAATGAGCAGTTCTTC. Encoded protein: CASSRVYNEQFF.

Written as DNA, the CDR3 is TGTGCCAGCAGTTTGGCGGGGGGTCGAGAGACCCAGTACTTC. As protein: CASSLAGGRETQYF. The chain links TRBV27 to TRBJ2-5; 8 nucleotides align to TRBD2. The CDR3 loop spans 14 amino acids. Germline lookup yields CDR1 MNHEY and CDR2 SMNVEV (reference sequence). J gave up 4 bases and V 3 bases, and 4 bases lay outside the gene matches.

This CDR3 is CASSFSPQTGALSNIQYF. The CDR3 nucleotides read TGTGCCAGCAGCTTCAGCCCCCAGACAGGGGCATTGTCAAACATTCAGTACTTC. The chain combines TRBV11-2 with TRBJ2-4; the match to TRBD1 covers 8 bases. The ends lost 3 bases at V and 6 bases at J; junction bases unmatched: 16. Germline values: CDR1 SGHAT, CDR2 FQNNGV. The CDR3 is 18 amino acids.